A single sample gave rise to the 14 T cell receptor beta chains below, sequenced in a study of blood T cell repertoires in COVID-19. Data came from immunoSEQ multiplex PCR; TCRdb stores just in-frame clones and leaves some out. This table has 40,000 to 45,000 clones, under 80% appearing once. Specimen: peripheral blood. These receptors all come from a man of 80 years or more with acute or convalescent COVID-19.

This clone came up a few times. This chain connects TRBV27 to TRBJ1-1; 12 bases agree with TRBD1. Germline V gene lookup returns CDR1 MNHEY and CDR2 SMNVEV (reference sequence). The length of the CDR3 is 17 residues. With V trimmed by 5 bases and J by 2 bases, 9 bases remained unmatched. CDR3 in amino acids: CASSRTGTGGSNTEAFF. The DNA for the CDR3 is TGTGCCAGCAGTAGGACCGGGACAGGGGGCTCTAACACTGAAGCTTTCTTT.

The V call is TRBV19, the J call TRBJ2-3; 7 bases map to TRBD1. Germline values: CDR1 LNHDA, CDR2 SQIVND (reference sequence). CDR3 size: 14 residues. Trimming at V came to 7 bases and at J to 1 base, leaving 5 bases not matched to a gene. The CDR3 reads CASTTGQGTDTQYF. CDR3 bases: TGTGCCAGTACCACCGGACAGGGCACAGATACGCAGTATTTT.

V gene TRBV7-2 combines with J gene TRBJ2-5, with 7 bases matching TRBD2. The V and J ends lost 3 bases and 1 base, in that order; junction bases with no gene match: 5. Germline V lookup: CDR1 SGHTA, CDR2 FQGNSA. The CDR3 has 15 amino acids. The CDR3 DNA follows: TGTGCCAGCAGCTTGATGGGCGGGGGCCAAGAGACCCAGTACTTC. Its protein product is CASSLMGGGQETQYF.

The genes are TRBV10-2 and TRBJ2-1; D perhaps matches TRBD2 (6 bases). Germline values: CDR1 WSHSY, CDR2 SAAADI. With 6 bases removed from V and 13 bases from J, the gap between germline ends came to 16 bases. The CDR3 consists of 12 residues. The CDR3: CASSAGPTSQFF. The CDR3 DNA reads TGCGCCAGCAGCGCCGGACCCACTAGCCAGTTCTTC.

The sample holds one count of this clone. The CDR3 coding sequence is TGTGCCAGCTCACCACTACTAGCGGGAGGGAACACCGGGGAGCTGTTTTTT. This gives the protein CASSPLLAGGNTGELFF. The chain joins TRBV18 to TRBJ2-2; 12 bases fit TRBD2. Germline lookup yields CDR1 KGHSH and CDR2 LQKENI. Trimming at V came to 1 base and at J to 1 base, leaving 1 base not matched to a gene. The CDR3 is made up of 17 amino acids.

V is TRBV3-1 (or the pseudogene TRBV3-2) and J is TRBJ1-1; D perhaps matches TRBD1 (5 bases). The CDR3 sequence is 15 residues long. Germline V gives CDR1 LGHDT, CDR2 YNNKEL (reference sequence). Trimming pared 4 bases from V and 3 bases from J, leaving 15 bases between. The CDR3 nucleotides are TGTGCCAGCAGCCCCCCTTGGGGCGGGGACACTGAAGCTTTCTTT. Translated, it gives CASSPPWGGDTEAFF.

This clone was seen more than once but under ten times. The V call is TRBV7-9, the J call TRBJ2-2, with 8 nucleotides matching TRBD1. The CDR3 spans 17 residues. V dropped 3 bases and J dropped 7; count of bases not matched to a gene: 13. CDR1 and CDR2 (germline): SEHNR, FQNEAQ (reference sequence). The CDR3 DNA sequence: TGTGCCAGCAGCTTGAGGGACAGGTCGATTCTTGGCGGGGAGCTGTTTTTT. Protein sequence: CASSLRDRSILGGELFF. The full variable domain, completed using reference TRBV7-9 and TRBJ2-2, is DTGVSQNPRHKITKRGQNVTFRCDPISEHNRLYWYRQTLGQGPEFLTYFQNEAQLEKSRLLSDRFSAERPKGSFSTLEIQRTEQGDSAMYLCASSLRDRSILGGELFFGEGSRLTVL.

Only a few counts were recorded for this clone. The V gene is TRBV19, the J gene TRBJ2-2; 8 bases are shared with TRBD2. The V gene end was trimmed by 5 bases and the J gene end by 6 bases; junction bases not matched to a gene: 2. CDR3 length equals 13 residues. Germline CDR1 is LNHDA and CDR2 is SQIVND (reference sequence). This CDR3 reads CASSGTRSGELFF. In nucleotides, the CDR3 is TGTGCCAGTAGTGGGACTAGGTCCGGGGAGCTGTTTTTT.

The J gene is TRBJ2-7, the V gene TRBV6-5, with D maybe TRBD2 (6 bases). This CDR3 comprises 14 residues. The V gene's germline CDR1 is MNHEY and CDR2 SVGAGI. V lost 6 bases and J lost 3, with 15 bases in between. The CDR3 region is CASRDGRGDYEQYF. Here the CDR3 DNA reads TGTGCCAGCAGGGACGGGAGAGGGGACTACGAGCAGTACTTC.

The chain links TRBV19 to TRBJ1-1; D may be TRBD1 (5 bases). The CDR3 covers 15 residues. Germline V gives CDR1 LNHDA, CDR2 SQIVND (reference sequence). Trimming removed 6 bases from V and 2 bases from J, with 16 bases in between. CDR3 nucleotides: TGTGCCAGTAGGTTGCGGGGGACGGGAAACACTGAAGCTTTCTTT. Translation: CASRLRGTGNTEAFF.

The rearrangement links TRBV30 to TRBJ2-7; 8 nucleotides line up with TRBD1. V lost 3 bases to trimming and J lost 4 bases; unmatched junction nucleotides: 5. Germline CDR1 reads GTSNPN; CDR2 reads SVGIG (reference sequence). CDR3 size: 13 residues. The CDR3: CAWRGRGLYEQYF. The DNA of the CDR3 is TGTGCCTGGAGGGGCAGGGGGCTTTACGAGCAGTACTTC.

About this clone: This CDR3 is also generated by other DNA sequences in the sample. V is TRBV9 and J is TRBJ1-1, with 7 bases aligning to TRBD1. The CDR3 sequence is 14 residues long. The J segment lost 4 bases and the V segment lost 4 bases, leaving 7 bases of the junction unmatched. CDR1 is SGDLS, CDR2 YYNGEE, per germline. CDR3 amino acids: CASSPGQGGTEAFF. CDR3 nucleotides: TGTGCCAGCAGCCCCGGCCAGGGGGGCACTGAAGCTTTCTTT.

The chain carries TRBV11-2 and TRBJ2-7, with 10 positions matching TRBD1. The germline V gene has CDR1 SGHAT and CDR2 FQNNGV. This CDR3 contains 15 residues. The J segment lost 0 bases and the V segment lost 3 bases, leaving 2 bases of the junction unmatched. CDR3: CASSFGTGASYEQYF. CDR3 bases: TGTGCCAGCAGCTTCGGGACAGGGGCCTCCTACGAGCAGTACTTC.

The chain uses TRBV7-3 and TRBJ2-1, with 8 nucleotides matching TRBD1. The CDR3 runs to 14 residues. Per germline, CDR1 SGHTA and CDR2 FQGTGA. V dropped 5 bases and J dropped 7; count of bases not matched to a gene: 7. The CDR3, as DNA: TGTGCCAGCAGCCGAGTCACAGGGGGGAATGAGCAGTTCTTC. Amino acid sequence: CASSRVTGGNEQFF.